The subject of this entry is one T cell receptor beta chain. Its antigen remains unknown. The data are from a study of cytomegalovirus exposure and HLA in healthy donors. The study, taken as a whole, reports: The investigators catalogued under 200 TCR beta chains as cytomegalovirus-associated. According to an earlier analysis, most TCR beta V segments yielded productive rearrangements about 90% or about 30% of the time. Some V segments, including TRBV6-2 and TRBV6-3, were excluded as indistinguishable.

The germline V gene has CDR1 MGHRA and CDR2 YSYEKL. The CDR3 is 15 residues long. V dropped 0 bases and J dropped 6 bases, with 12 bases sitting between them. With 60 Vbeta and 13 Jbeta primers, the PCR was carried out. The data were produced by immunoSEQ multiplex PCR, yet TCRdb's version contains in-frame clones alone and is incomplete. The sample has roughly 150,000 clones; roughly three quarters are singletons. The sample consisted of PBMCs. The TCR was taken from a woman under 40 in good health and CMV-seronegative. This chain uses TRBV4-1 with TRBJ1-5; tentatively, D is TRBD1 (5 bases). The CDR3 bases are TGCGCCAGCAGCCAAGAGGGGCAGCGCGGTCAGCCCCAGCATTTT. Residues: CASSQEGQRGQPQHF.